The rows below give T cell receptor beta chains drawn from one sample of a study of CD8 T cells in ankylosing spondylitis. Via MiXCR, TCRdb re-called the 5' RACE reads, giving one row per CDR3 protein. Altogether over 200,000 distinct CDR3 sequences are present, around 18% being singletons, with the ten largest covering approximately 42%. The sample was blood, either unsorted or a sorted T cell fraction (not recorded which). The receptors originated from a male donor with ankylosing spondylitis. Both conserved end residues are part of each CDR3. D genes are given only for firm matches. Only some rows state a clone size, as once, few, many or a class for expanded clones.

CDR3nt: TGTGCCACCAGTGATTGGGAGACAGACCAAGAGACCCAGTACTTC
CDR3aa: CATSDWETDQETQYF
d_gene: -
v_gene: TRBV24-1
j_gene: TRBJ2-5
abundance: few

CDR3nt: TGCGCCAGCAGCCAGGGACTAGCGGGACCCTACGAGCAGTACTTC
CDR3aa: CASSQGLAGPYEQYF
d_gene: TRBD2
v_gene: TRBV4-1
j_gene: TRBJ2-7
abundance: few

CDR3nt: TGTGCCAGCAGCTTACCAGGGGGCAGGGGGGATACGCAGTATTTT
CDR3aa: CASSLPGGRGDTQYF
d_gene: TRBD1
v_gene: TRBV7-8
j_gene: TRBJ2-3
abundance: few

CDR3nt: TGTGCCAGCTCAGTTATCCTGACAGGGGGAAACGAGCAGTACTTC
CDR3aa: CASSVILTGGNEQYF
d_gene: TRBD1
v_gene: TRBV18
j_gene: TRBJ2-7
abundance: few

CDR3nt: TGTGCCAGCACCCCTGGGACAGGGATGAACTATGGCTACACCTTC
CDR3aa: CASTPGTGMNYGYTF
d_gene: TRBD1
v_gene: TRBV12-3/TRBV12-4
j_gene: TRBJ1-2
abundance: -

CDR3nt: TGTGCCAGCAGTTACGGACGGATTTCCGAGCAGTACTTC
CDR3aa: CASSYGRISEQYF
d_gene: -
v_gene: TRBV27
j_gene: TRBJ2-7
abundance: -

CDR3nt: TGTGCCAGCAGCCCGCGACTAGCGGGCCCCTACGAGCAGTACTTC
CDR3aa: CASSPRLAGPYEQYF
d_gene: TRBD2
v_gene: TRBV28
j_gene: TRBJ2-7
abundance: -

CDR3nt: TGTGCCAGCAGCGTAAGAAGGGCCTTAGCGGGAGCATACAATGAGCAGTTCTTC
CDR3aa: CASSVRRALAGAYNEQFF
d_gene: TRBD2
v_gene: TRBV7-6
j_gene: TRBJ2-1
abundance: few

CDR3nt: TGTGCCAGCAGTTTGGGGACAGGGTGGAATGAGCAGTTCTTC
CDR3aa: CASSLGTGWNEQFF
d_gene: TRBD1
v_gene: TRBV12-3/TRBV12-4
j_gene: TRBJ2-1
abundance: -

CDR3nt: TGTGCCAGCAGCCCTGAGGGGGGGCCCACAGATACGCAGTATTTT
CDR3aa: CASSPEGGPTDTQYF
d_gene: -
v_gene: TRBV7-3
j_gene: TRBJ2-3
abundance: -

CDR3nt: TGTGCCAGCAAACCGACAGGACCCCCTGACAATGAGCAGTTCTTC
CDR3aa: CASKPTGPPDNEQFF
d_gene: -
v_gene: TRBV12-3/TRBV12-4
j_gene: TRBJ2-1
abundance: once

CDR3nt: TGTGCCAGCGGGAGTGGAGATACGCAGTATTTT
CDR3aa: CASGSGDTQYF
d_gene: -
v_gene: TRBV27
j_gene: TRBJ2-3
abundance: few

CDR3nt: TGTGCCAGTAGTAGGACAGGACCCTACGAGCAGTACTTC
CDR3aa: CASSRTGPYEQYF
d_gene: TRBD1
v_gene: TRBV19
j_gene: TRBJ2-7
abundance: -

CDR3nt: TGTGCCACCAGTGACCTAACAGGGAGCTCCTACAATGAGCAGTTCTTC
CDR3aa: CATSDLTGSSYNEQFF
d_gene: -
v_gene: TRBV24-1
j_gene: TRBJ2-1
abundance: many

CDR3nt: TGTGCCAGCAGCTTGGGGACAGCCTCCGAGCAGTACTTC
CDR3aa: CASSLGTASEQYF
d_gene: -
v_gene: TRBV5-6
j_gene: TRBJ2-7
abundance: -

CDR3nt: TGTGCCAGCAGTTTAACAGGGACGGACACTGAAGCTTTCTTT
CDR3aa: CASSLTGTDTEAFF
d_gene: -
v_gene: TRBV28
j_gene: TRBJ1-1
abundance: -

CDR3nt: TGTGCCAGCAGCCCCGCTAGCGGGGACGACTACGAGCAGTACTTC
CDR3aa: CASSPASGDDYEQYF
d_gene: TRBD2
v_gene: TRBV13
j_gene: TRBJ2-7
abundance: -

CDR3nt: TGTGCCAGCTCCGTAAAGGGTAGCGGGAGGGGAGAATCGGCGCAGTATTTT
CDR3aa: CASSVKGSGRGESAQYF
d_gene: TRBD2
v_gene: TRBV3-1
j_gene: TRBJ2-3
abundance: -

CDR3nt: TGTGCCAGCAGCGTAACGGGACAGGGTAGCGAGCAGTACTTC
CDR3aa: CASSVTGQGSEQYF
d_gene: TRBD1
v_gene: TRBV9
j_gene: TRBJ2-7
abundance: -

CDR3nt: TGTGCCAGCAGCTTGCTAGCGGGAGTTCTGACCGGGGAGCTGTTTTTT
CDR3aa: CASSLLAGVLTGELFF
d_gene: TRBD2
v_gene: TRBV11-2
j_gene: TRBJ2-2
abundance: few

CDR3nt: TGTGCCACCAGCAGAGATGCCGGGAGCCAGTACAATGAGCAGTTCTTC
CDR3aa: CATSRDAGSQYNEQFF
d_gene: -
v_gene: TRBV15
j_gene: TRBJ2-1
abundance: few

CDR3nt: TGTGCCACCAGCACCAACCAGCTGGGACTAGCGGGAGACGCGAACACCGGGGAGCTGTTTTTT
CDR3aa: CATSTNQLGLAGDANTGELFF
d_gene: TRBD2
v_gene: TRBV15
j_gene: TRBJ2-2
abundance: -

CDR3nt: TGTGCCAGCATCCCCCAGGGGTGGCCCTACAATGAGCAGTTCTTC
CDR3aa: CASIPQGWPYNEQFF
d_gene: -
v_gene: TRBV25-1
j_gene: TRBJ2-1
abundance: few

CDR3nt: TGTGCCACCAGCAGAGAGCTTGGCCTGGGGAACATTCAGTACTTC
CDR3aa: CATSRELGLGNIQYF
d_gene: -
v_gene: TRBV15
j_gene: TRBJ2-4
abundance: -

CDR3nt: TGTGCCAGCAGAAGGGAGCCCGAGGGCACAGATACGCAGTATTTT
CDR3aa: CASRREPEGTDTQYF
d_gene: -
v_gene: TRBV2
j_gene: TRBJ2-3
abundance: few

CDR3nt: TGCAGTGCCAAGGGACTAGCGGGAGGAGCCGATACGCAGTATTTT
CDR3aa: CSAKGLAGGADTQYF
d_gene: TRBD2
v_gene: TRBV20-1
j_gene: TRBJ2-3
abundance: few

CDR3nt: TGTGCCACCAGCACCCGGACAGCCTCCTACAATGAGCAGTTCTTC
CDR3aa: CATSTRTASYNEQFF
d_gene: -
v_gene: TRBV24-1
j_gene: TRBJ2-1
abundance: few

CDR3nt: TGTGCCTGGATTAGGGACAGCTACAATGAGCAGTTCTTC
CDR3aa: CAWIRDSYNEQFF
d_gene: TRBD1
v_gene: TRBV30
j_gene: TRBJ2-1
abundance: -

CDR3nt: TGTGCCAGCAGTTTCAGGGGGAATGATGGCTACACCTTC
CDR3aa: CASSFRGNDGYTF
d_gene: TRBD1
v_gene: TRBV28
j_gene: TRBJ1-2
abundance: -

CDR3nt: TGTGCCAGCAGCCCCCCAGGGGCAGGCCCCTACAATGAGCAGTTCTTC
CDR3aa: CASSPPGAGPYNEQFF
d_gene: -
v_gene: TRBV3-1
j_gene: TRBJ2-1
abundance: -

CDR3nt: TGTGCCATCAGTTTTATTTCAGGGGGGTCAACTAATGAAAAACTGTTTTTT
CDR3aa: CAISFISGGSTNEKLFF
d_gene: TRBD1
v_gene: TRBV12-3/TRBV12-4
j_gene: TRBJ1-4
abundance: -

CDR3nt: TGCGCCAGCAGCTTGGAGGGCGGGTTTCACTACGAGCAGTACTTC
CDR3aa: CASSLEGGFHYEQYF
d_gene: -
v_gene: TRBV5-1
j_gene: TRBJ2-7
abundance: few

CDR3nt: TGTGCCAGCAGCCTGACAGCCTCCCGGGAGACCCAGTACTTC
CDR3aa: CASSLTASRETQYF
d_gene: -
v_gene: TRBV12-3/TRBV12-4
j_gene: TRBJ2-5
abundance: many

CDR3nt: TGCGCCAGCAGCCAAGATCCTAGCGGGAGAGGGCTGTTCTTC
CDR3aa: CASSQDPSGRGLFF
d_gene: TRBD2
v_gene: TRBV4-3
j_gene: TRBJ2-1
abundance: -

CDR3nt: TGCGCCAGCAGCCAAGGACCGACAGGGGGTTCCTTCACAGATACGCAGTATTTT
CDR3aa: CASSQGPTGGSFTDTQYF
d_gene: TRBD1
v_gene: TRBV4-1
j_gene: TRBJ2-3
abundance: many

CDR3nt: TGCAGCGTTGAAGGAACTCGGGGCACCTACAATGAGCAGTTCTTC
CDR3aa: CSVEGTRGTYNEQFF
d_gene: -
v_gene: TRBV29-1
j_gene: TRBJ2-1
abundance: many

CDR3nt: TGCGCCAGCAGCCAGTCCAGAGTTTGGACTGAAGCTTTCTTT
CDR3aa: CASSQSRVWTEAFF
d_gene: -
v_gene: TRBV4-3
j_gene: TRBJ1-1
abundance: -

CDR3nt: TGTGCCACCAGTGATACCAGTAGCTACGAGCAGTACTTC
CDR3aa: CATSDTSSYEQYF
d_gene: -
v_gene: TRBV24-1
j_gene: TRBJ2-7
abundance: once

CDR3nt: TGTGCCAGCAGGCTTCGCGGACAGGACTATGGCTACACCTTC
CDR3aa: CASRLRGQDYGYTF
d_gene: TRBD1
v_gene: TRBV27
j_gene: TRBJ1-2
abundance: -

CDR3nt: TGTGCCAGCAGCCTGGGTAGCAGAGGGATTAACACTGAAGCTTTCTTT
CDR3aa: CASSLGSRGINTEAFF
d_gene: -
v_gene: TRBV7-9
j_gene: TRBJ1-1
abundance: -

CDR3nt: TGTGCCAGCAGTCCTATCCCCCTGTACACCGGGGAGCTGTTTTTT
CDR3aa: CASSPIPLYTGELFF
d_gene: -
v_gene: TRBV27
j_gene: TRBJ2-2
abundance: -

CDR3nt: TGCGCCAGCAGCCAAGGGTCAGGGACGATGAACACTGAAGCTTTCTTT
CDR3aa: CASSQGSGTMNTEAFF
d_gene: -
v_gene: TRBV4-1
j_gene: TRBJ1-1
abundance: -

CDR3nt: TGTGCCAGCAGCCACCAGCAGACAACTAATGAAAAACTGTTTTTT
CDR3aa: CASSHQQTTNEKLFF
d_gene: -
v_gene: TRBV3-1
j_gene: TRBJ1-4
abundance: few

CDR3nt: TGTGCTAGTGGTTTGGGGACTGAAGCTTTCTTT
CDR3aa: CASGLGTEAFF
d_gene: -
v_gene: TRBV12-5
j_gene: TRBJ1-1
abundance: few

CDR3nt: TGTGCCAGCAGGGATGCGGGGGGTGGCACTGAAGCTTTCTTT
CDR3aa: CASRDAGGGTEAFF
d_gene: -
v_gene: TRBV27
j_gene: TRBJ1-1
abundance: -